What follows is one TCR beta chain and its context. Antigen specificity is unknown. The sample originates from a study of CD4 T cells in relation to SARS-CoV-2 and coronaviruses. Study as a whole: After roughly 11 days of antigen culture, PBMC TCR beta CDR3s were sequenced. Study observations and caveats: Pre-pandemic and post-infection samples never came from the same donor.

Before the COVID-19 pandemic, during about 2011-2019, CD4+ T cells were taken from unexposed donors. The cells were cultured for 9 to 11 days before CD4+ T cells were isolated. As cell numbers allowed, unexposed-donor CD4+ T cells faced SARS-CoV-2 S/N and four cold-coronavirus spikes. TCRdb's copy holds only in-frame clones and misses some; the assay was immunoSEQ multiplex PCR. The sample lists roughly 17,000 clones; roughly 80% were seen once. CDR3 length equals 14 residues. Germline V gene sequence: CDR1 MGHDK, CDR2 SYGVNS. V lost 7 bases, J lost 13 bases, and 9 bases stayed unmatched. The genes are TRBV25-1 and TRBJ2-1, with 14 bases lining up with TRBD2. The specimen sequenced was CD4+ T cells from PBMCs, cultured in vitro. This sequence originates from a human donor in good health. Written as DNA, the CDR3 is TGTGCCAGCACACCGACTAGCGGGAGGGCCTATCAGTTCTTC. It specifies CASTPTSGRAYQFF.